This T cell receptor (beta chain) was profiled in a study of shared clonotypes between healthy human individuals. CDR1 is MNHGY, CDR2 SVAAGI, per germline. CDR3 length equals 13 residues. Trimming cost V 5 bases and J 6 bases, with 12 bases left between them. TCRdb keeps only in-frame clones here, not all; method: immunoSEQ multiplex PCR. The sample consists of 2 million to 2.5 million clones, 90% to 97% of them appearing once. This receptor was taken from a man in his late teens or twenties in good health. The sequencing sample was made of naive CD4+ T cells sorted from blood. Regarding subset: CD45RA+ positively selected. V usage is TRBV6-9 and J usage is TRBJ2-3; TRBD1 might be the D (5 bases). The CDR3 is CASSRVGLDTQYF. The CDR3 DNA follows: TGTGCCAGCAGTCGTGTGGGGCTGGATACGCAGTATTTT.